A selection of T cell receptor beta chains follows, all from one sample in a study of T cells in tuberculosis. Sequencing was performed with immunoSEQ multiplex PCR; in TCRdb, only in-frame clones are kept and a portion is missing. The sample holds tens of thousands of clones, approximately 91% seen once. Sequenced: CD1b-GMM tetramer-negative cells sorted from PBMCs. Source of these receptors: an adult woman with latent tuberculosis. CDR3s include the opening cysteine and the closing phenylalanine or tryptophan. The D gene is left open where the match is weak. The size entry is marked missing in some rows and otherwise reads once, few, many or a size class.

abundance	v_gene	j_gene	d_gene	CDR3aa	CDR3nt
-	TRBV4-1	TRBJ2-2	-	CASSQEPGADTGELFF	TGCGCCAGCAGCCAAGAACCAGGGGCGGACACCGGGGAGCTGTTTTTT
-	TRBV5-4	TRBJ1-3	TRBD1	CASSLVQGGLGNTIYF	TGTGCCAGCAGCTTGGTACAGGGGGGGTTGGGAAACACCATATATTTT
-	TRBV11-3	TRBJ2-2	-	CASSILFTGELFF	TGTGCCAGCAGCATACTTTTCACCGGGGAGCTGTTTTTT
-	TRBV2	TRBJ1-5	-	CASSLQGSYSNQPQHF	TGTGCCAGCAGTCTACAGGGATCCTATAGCAATCAGCCCCAGCATTTT
-	TRBV2	TRBJ2-7	-	CASSGVGIYEQYF	TGTGCCAGCTCAGGGGTCGGGATCTACGAGCAGTACTTC
-	TRBV9	TRBJ2-3	-	CASSVAAASTDTQYF	TGTGCCAGCAGCGTAGCAGCAGCGAGCACAGATACGCAGTATTTT
few	TRBV19	TRBJ1-6	TRBD1	CASKGQGNSPLHF	TGTGCCAGTAAGGGACAGGGCAATTCACCCCTCCACTTT
-	TRBV4-1	TRBJ2-5	-	CASSQVRALDFGETQYF	TGCGCCAGCAGCCAAGTGCGAGCGTTGGACTTTGGGGAGACCCAGTACTTC
-	TRBV6-6	TRBJ1-4	-	CASSYVRDPNEKLFF	TGTGCCAGCAGTTACGTGCGGGACCCTAATGAAAAACTGTTTTTT
-	TRBV2	TRBJ2-7	TRBD1	CASSGTGANEQYF	TGTGCCAGCAGCGGGACAGGGGCTAACGAGCAGTACTTC
-	TRBV25-1	TRBJ2-3	-	CASSARGISTDTQYF	TGTGCCAGCAGTGCCCGGGGGATTAGCACAGATACGCAGTATTTT
-	TRBV6-5	TRBJ1-2	-	CASSYSSGGHGYTF	TGCGCCAGCAGTTACTCGTCGGGGGGCCATGGCTACACCTTC
-	TRBV30	TRBJ2-1	TRBD2	CASRLAGGYNEQFF	TGTGCCTCGCGACTAGCGGGGGGCTACAATGAGCAGTTCTTC
once	TRBV5-1	TRBJ2-7	TRBD1	CASTGGVNEQYF	TGCGCCAGCACAGGGGGCGTCAACGAGCAGTACTTC
-	TRBV6-1	TRBJ1-6	-	CASGVQGPPLHF	TGTGCCAGCGGAGTACAGGGTCCACCCCTCCACTTT
-	TRBV7-8	TRBJ1-2	-	CASTPRRGLSDGYTF	TGTGCCAGCACCCCCCGCCGAGGGCTTAGCGATGGCTACACCTTC
-	TRBV5-4	TRBJ1-2	TRBD1	CASSLGQGARGYTF	TGTGCCAGCAGCTTAGGACAGGGGGCACGTGGCTACACCTTC
-	TRBV15	TRBJ2-3	TRBD1	CATRRDRTTDTQYF	TGTGCCACCAGGAGGGACAGGACCACAGATACGCAGTATTTT
-	TRBV14	TRBJ2-3	-	CASSQEIGSRDTQYF	TGTGCCAGCAGCCAAGAAATTGGCTCAAGAGATACGCAGTATTTT
-	TRBV13	TRBJ2-5	TRBD2	CASSPRLAGGETQYF	TGTGCCAGCAGCCCCCGACTAGCGGGGGGGGAGACCCAGTACTTC
-	TRBV10-3	TRBJ1-1	-	CAISEARGGPMNTEAFF	TGTGCCATCTCCGAGGCGCGCGGGGGACCCATGAACACTGAAGCTTTCTTT
-	TRBV5-1	TRBJ2-2	-	CASRRTASGQYTGELFF	TGCGCCAGCAGGCGAACTGCTTCCGGACAGTACACCGGGGAGCTGTTTTTT
-	TRBV5-4	TRBJ1-2	TRBD1	CASSSPGTGFLYGYTF	TGTGCCAGCAGCTCACCCGGGACAGGGTTTTTATATGGCTACACCTTC
-	TRBV6-5	TRBJ2-6	-	CASSYGLSGANVLTF	TGTGCCAGCAGTTACGGACTCTCTGGGGCCAACGTCCTGACTTTC
-	TRBV5-6	TRBJ1-1	-	CASSLSRGTEAFF	TGTGCCAGCAGCTTGAGCAGGGGCACTGAAGCTTTCTTT
once	TRBV30	TRBJ2-1	-	CAWSPQNEQFF	TGTGCCTGGAGTCCCCAGAACGAGCAGTTCTTC
-	TRBV27	TRBJ1-1	-	CASGPPGLPNTEAFF	TGTGCCAGCGGGCCTCCGGGACTCCCGAACACTGAAGCTTTCTTT
-	TRBV2	TRBJ2-5	-	CASSDRGGLGETQYF	TGTGCCAGCAGTGATCGTGGGGGGTTAGGGGAGACCCAGTACTTC
-	TRBV6-5	TRBJ1-2	-	CASSYSVLGGARGYTF	TGTGCCAGCAGTTACTCCGTCCTTGGGGGCGCCCGGGGCTACACCTTC
-	TRBV19	TRBJ1-6	TRBD1	CASSPRQGARSSPLHF	TGTGCCAGTAGTCCACGACAGGGGGCGCGAAGTTCACCCCTCCACTTT
few	TRBV19	TRBJ2-1	TRBD2	CASSSGGLSNEQFF	TGTGCCAGTAGTAGCGGGGGTCTCTCCAATGAGCAGTTCTTC
-	TRBV25-1	TRBJ2-1	TRBD1	CASRDPGQVNEQFF	TGTGCCAGCAGGGACCCGGGACAGGTCAATGAGCAGTTCTTC
-	TRBV27	TRBJ1-1	TRBD1	CASSLGQGRNTEAFF	TGTGCCAGCAGTTTAGGACAGGGTAGGAACACTGAAGCTTTCTTT
-	TRBV30	TRBJ1-5	TRBD1	CAWAADRVQPQHF	TGTGCCTGGGCCGCGGACAGGGTACAGCCCCAGCATTTT
-	TRBV5-6	TRBJ2-3	-	CASSLRAGTLDTQYF	TGTGCCAGCAGCTTGCGGGCGGGAACACTAGATACGCAGTATTTT
-	TRBV19	TRBJ1-5	-	CASSQRYSNQPQHF	TGTGCCAGTAGCCAGAGGTATAGCAATCAGCCCCAGCATTTT
-	TRBV5-5	TRBJ2-5	-	CASSLLLGGWETQYF	TGTGCCAGCAGCTTACTACTAGGTGGATGGGAGACCCAGTACTTC
once	TRBV19	TRBJ1-2	-	CASSSRTAGSYGYTF	TGTGCCAGTAGTTCAAGGACGGCCGGGAGCTATGGCTACACCTTC
-	TRBV7-3	TRBJ2-1	-	CASSLFGGLGTYNEQFF	TGTGCCAGCAGCTTATTCGGCGGACTTGGAACCTACAATGAGCAGTTCTTC
-	TRBV4-3	TRBJ2-3	TRBD1	CASSQEWTGGSTQYF	TGCGCCAGCAGCCAAGAGTGGACAGGGGGCAGTACGCAGTATTTT